The rows below give T cell receptor beta chains drawn from one sample of a study of T-cell memory formation after mild COVID-19. From the 5' RACE reads, TCRdb called clonotypes with MiXCR, one entry per CDR3 protein. The sample yields roughly 370,000 distinct CDR3 sequences, about 16% seen once. Input material: PBMCs or a T cell subset sorted from them (not recorded which). The receptors were sampled from a man between 18 and 29 years old who had mild COVID-19 (a few samples of this study predate the infection). Cell type and time point are not known. The CDR3 runs from the conserved cysteine through the conserved F or W. Each record gives: J gene, V gene, CDR3 length, D gene, clone size, CDR3 DNA, CDR3 protein. D genes are given only for firm matches. Where a row states a size, it is once, few, many or the class of an expanded clone; other rows omit it.

TRBJ2-7	TRBV20-1	14	TRBD2	.	TGCAGTGCTACCGAAAGCGGGGTATCCTACGAGCAGTACTTC	CSATESGVSYEQYF
TRBJ1-4	TRBV4-3	17	TRBD1	many	TGCGCCAGCAGCCAGGGACAGGGAGGAACCCAAAATGAAAAACTGTTTTTT	CASSQGQGGTQNEKLFF
TRBJ2-2	TRBV14	14	.	.	TGTGCCAGCAGCCCCAACAGACAGGCCGGGGAGCTGTTTTTT	CASSPNRQAGELFF
TRBJ1-2	TRBV7-9	14	TRBD1	.	TGTGCCAGCAGCCGCACGGACAGGGGCTATGGCTACACCTTC	CASSRTDRGYGYTF
TRBJ1-1	TRBV18	15	.	many	TGTGCCAGCTCACCAAATTCAAATGTGAGAGGAGAAGCTTTCTTT	CASSPNSNVRGEAFF
TRBJ2-3	TRBV6-4	14	.	many	TGTGCCAGCAGTGAAGAGGGGGGGCCAGATACGCAGTATTTT	CASSEEGGPDTQYF
TRBJ2-3	TRBV29-1	14	.	few	TGCAGCGTTGCGACAAGATTAAGTACAGATACGCAGTATTTT	CSVATRLSTDTQYF
TRBJ2-3	TRBV24-1	14	TRBD1	.	TGTGCCACCAGTGACCTCGACAGGGCAGATACGCAGTATTTT	CATSDLDRADTQYF
TRBJ1-2	TRBV7-8	14	TRBD1	few	TGTGCCAGCAGCACAAACAGGGGCAACTATGGCTACACCTTC	CASSTNRGNYGYTF
TRBJ2-1	TRBV5-1	13	.	.	TGCGCCATCACAAGAAGGTCCTACAATGAGCAGTTCTTC	CAITRRSYNEQFF
TRBJ1-6	TRBV6-1	13	.	.	TGTGCCAGCAGCAGGGTACAATTCACCCCAGGCCACTTT	CASSRVQFTPGHF
TRBJ2-7	TRBV30	15	.	.	TGTGCCTGGAGCAAACAGGTCCTGACCGCCTACGAGCAGTACTTC	CAWSKQVLTAYEQYF
TRBJ1-5	TRBV7-9	13	.	many	TGTGCCAGCAGCTTACAGGGCAATCAGCCCCAGCATTTT	CASSLQGNQPQHF
TRBJ1-5	TRBV6-1	16	.	few	TGTGCCAGCAGTGAACTCGGGGTCTTGGGCAATCAGCCCCAGCATTTT	CASSELGVLGNQPQHF
TRBJ1-4	TRBV3-1	18	.	few	TGTGCCAGCAGCCGAACCCTCAGGGCCCCATTGGGGCCCCATCGGAGGAATTTT	CASSRTLRAPLGPHRRNF
TRBJ2-3	TRBV5-1	13	.	many	TGCGCCAGCAGCCCGGGGACCTCAGATACGCAGTATTTT	CASSPGTSDTQYF
TRBJ2-3	TRBV5-1	15	TRBD1	.	TGCGCCAGCAGCCTAGGGACAGGGCGGACAGATACGCAGTATTTT	CASSLGTGRTDTQYF
TRBJ2-2	TRBV29-1	15	TRBD2	.	TGCAGCGTTGCGACCGGGACTAGGAACACCGGGGAGCTGTTTTTT	CSVATGTRNTGELFF
TRBJ1-2	TRBV29-1	13	TRBD1	once	TGCAGCGTCGCCGGGACAGGGCGCTATGGCTACACCTTC	CSVAGTGRYGYTF
TRBJ1-2	TRBV4-2	13	.	few	TGTGCCAGCAGCCAAGAACGGGACACCTTCTGCACCTTC	CASSQERDTFCTF
TRBJ2-1	TRBV5-1	13	.	many	TGCGCCAGCAGCTTGGGCCAAGCCAATGAGCAGTTCTTC	CASSLGQANEQFF
TRBJ2-7	TRBV29-1	13	TRBD1	many	TGCAGCGTTGGACAGGGTTGGTCCTACGAGCAGTACTTC	CSVGQGWSYEQYF
TRBJ1-1	TRBV10-3	16	.	.	TGTGCCATCAGTGAGTCTTACCCGGGCCCGAACACTGAAGCTTTCTTT	CAISESYPGPNTEAFF
TRBJ1-1	TRBV5-1	14	.	few	TGCGCCAGCAGCTTGGCAGGGCTCGGCACTGAAGCTTTCTTT	CASSLAGLGTEAFF
TRBJ2-4	TRBV7-2	14	TRBD1	many	TGTGCCAGCAGCTTAGCAGGGGGCGAAAACATTCAGTACTTC	CASSLAGGENIQYF
TRBJ1-4	TRBV7-6	13	.	few	TGTGCCAGCAGCTTAGATGGTAATGAAAAACTGTTTTTT	CASSLDGNEKLFF
TRBJ2-7	TRBV20-1	13	TRBD1	.	TGCAGTGCTAGGGGGACAGGCCTCTACGAGCAGTACTTC	CSARGTGLYEQYF
TRBJ1-6	TRBV2	15	.	.	TGTGCCAGCAGTGAGGCGGTTGGGGAGCATTCACCCCTCCACTTT	CASSEAVGEHSPLHF
TRBJ2-1	TRBV30	13	TRBD2	.	TGTGCCTGCTCGACGGGGGGCTACAATGAGCAGTTCTTC	CACSTGGYNEQFF
TRBJ1-5	TRBV7-8	15	.	.	TGTGCCAGCAGCCCCGCAGCGTCAAATAATCAGCCCCAGCATTTT	CASSPAASNNQPQHF
TRBJ2-7	TRBV7-3	14	.	few	TGTGCCAGCCTATCGAACGGCCAATTTTACGAGCAGTACTTC	CASLSNGQFYEQYF
TRBJ1-2	TRBV27	13	.	.	TGTGCCAGCAGCCCAGGACCGAAGCGGGGCTACACCTTC	CASSPGPKRGYTF
TRBJ2-7	TRBV28	15	.	.	TGTGCCAGCAGTTTAGGGGTGCGGGGTGGCTACGAGCAGTACTTC	CASSLGVRGGYEQYF
TRBJ1-5	TRBV3-1	14	.	few	TGTGCCAGCAGCCAGTCCTCCAGCAATCAGCCCCAGCATTTT	CASSQSSSNQPQHF
TRBJ2-3	TRBV12-3/TRBV12-4	8	.	few	TGTGCCAGCAGTTTGTCCAATTTT	CASSLSNF
TRBJ1-5	TRBV29-1	14	.	few	TGCAGCGTTGGGCGGGAGGTAGGGGGTCAGCCCCAGCATTTT	CSVGREVGGQPQHF
TRBJ2-3	TRBV7-2	14	.	.	TGTGCCAGCAGCTCCCAGGGGCAGCCAGATACGCAGTATTTT	CASSSQGQPDTQYF
TRBJ2-5	TRBV29-1	13	.	few	TGCAGCGTTGAAAGGTCTAGTACGGAGACCCAGTACTTC	CSVERSSTETQYF
TRBJ2-7	TRBV5-1	16	.	few	TGCGCCAGCAGCTTGGGACCCTTGAATATCTACGAAGAGCAGTACTTC	CASSLGPLNIYEEQYF
TRBJ1-2	TRBV7-9	14	.	many	TGTGCCAGCACCCCGGGACATCAAAACTATGGCTACACCTTC	CASTPGHQNYGYTF
TRBJ2-1	TRBV2	15	TRBD2	few	TGTGCCAGCAGTGAACCCGCGGGGGGGAACAATGAGCAGTTCTTC	CASSEPAGGNNEQFF